Given below is one T cell receptor (beta chain) in context. Antigen unknown. Additional DNA sequences in this sample encode the identical CDR3. The table came from immunoSEQ multiplex PCR; TCRdb's copy has only in-frame clones and leaves some out. Of 980,000 or so clones listed, more than 75% are singletons. These data come from a study of shared clonotypes between healthy human individuals. This CDR3 region has 15 residues. Germline loops: CDR1 SEHNR, CDR2 FQNEAQ (reference sequence). V was pared by 1 base and J by 1 base, with 9 bases between. Partitioning of CD4+ cells yielded a CD45RA+ naive subset and a CD45RA-negative memory subset. Study results and caveats: Naive subsets tended to show greater estimated richness than memory subsets.

The sequence came from a young man in good health. What was sequenced was memory CD4+ T cells sorted from blood. Noted subset: CD45RA-negative fraction. V usage is TRBV7-9 and J usage is TRBJ2-3, with D hard to call. The CDR3 sequence is CASSLGGTGTDTQYF. CDR3 in DNA: TGTGCCAGCAGCTTAGGAGGAACGGGCACAGATACGCAGTATTTT.